The 27 T cell receptor beta chains listed next were all sequenced from one sample in a study of blood T cell repertoires in COVID-19. The data were produced by immunoSEQ multiplex PCR, yet TCRdb's version contains in-frame clones alone and is incomplete. The sample contains roughly 250,000 clones, more than 75% of which appear only once. The specimen was peripheral blood. The source is a man aged 35-49 years who had recovered from COVID-19.

The rearrangement joins TRBV6-5 to TRBJ2-1; D remains unclear. The V and J ends lost 7 bases and 8 bases respectively, with 15 bases between them. The CDR3 is made up of 13 amino acids. Germline CDR1 is MNHEY and CDR2 is SVGAGI. This CDR3 is CASTDGLFHEQFF. The CDR3 DNA reads TGTGCCAGCACCGACGGGTTATTCCATGAGCAGTTCTTC.

The rearrangement uses TRBV18 and TRBJ1-1, with D tentatively TRBD1 (5 bases). The germline CDR1 and CDR2 sequences are KGHSH and LQKENI. The CDR3 is 16 amino acids. The V end lost 1 base, the J end lost 0 bases, and 12 bases lay between the germline ends. CDR3 amino acids: CASSPQQGFMNTEAFF. For the CDR3, the DNA is TGTGCCAGCTCACCACAGCAGGGATTCATGAACACTGAAGCTTTCTTT. Together with reference TRBV18 and TRBJ1-1, the CDR3 gives the full variable domain: NAGVMQNPRHLVRRRGQEARLRCSPMKGHSHVYWYRQLPEEGLKFMVYLQKENIIDESGMPKERFSAEFPKEGPSILRIQQVVRGDSAAYFCASSPQQGFMNTEAFFGQGTRLTVV.

The chain joins TRBV29-1 to TRBJ1-2, with 7 bases matching TRBD1. The V segment lost 0 bases and the J segment 13 bases; nucleotides outside the gene matches: 8. This CDR3 contains 12 residues. The germline CDR1 and CDR2 sequences are SQVTM and ANQGSEA. This CDR3 is CSVEERGPRSTF. CDR3 bases: TGCAGCGTTGAAGAAAGGGGGCCTAGGTCCACCTTC.

This sequence joins TRBV9 and TRBJ1-1; D possibly corresponds to TRBD1 (6 bases). Germline-derived CDR1 and CDR2 are SGDLS and YYNGEE. V was pared by 0 bases and J by 3 bases, with 33 bases between. This CDR3 has 22 amino acids. This CDR3 reads CASSVGWMGSPGMGSGDTEAFF. The DNA of the CDR3 is TGTGCCAGCAGCGTAGGTTGGATGGGATCCCCAGGGATGGGCTCAGGGGACACTGAAGCTTTCTTT.

The V and J genes are TRBV5-4 and TRBJ1-2; D is ambiguous. V lost 2 bases and J lost 1, with 12 bases in between. The CDR3 totals 15 residues. Germline assignment: CDR1 SGHNT and CDR2 YYREEE (reference sequence). This CDR3 reads CASSLPVGVNYGYTF. The CDR3 DNA sequence: TGTGCCAGCAGCTTACCGGTGGGCGTTAACTATGGCTACACCTTC. The full variable domain, its missing parts supplied by reference TRBV5-4 and TRBJ1-2, is ETGVTQSPTHLIKTRGQQVTLRCSSQSGHNTVSWYQQALGQGPQFIFQYYREEENGRGNFPPRFSGLQFPNYSSELNVNALELDDSALYLCASSLPVGVNYGYTFGSGTRLTVV.

The chain has TRBV12-5 and TRBJ2-3; 12 bases are a match to TRBD2. This CDR3 has 18 residues. V trimming: 1 base; J trimming: 5 bases; junction bases outside the gene matches: 10. The germline gives CDR1 LGHNT, CDR2 FRNRAP. The CDR3 loop reads CASGLATLAGGYIDTQYF. CDR3 bases: TGTGCTAGTGGTTTGGCTACCCTAGCGGGAGGGTATATAGATACGCAGTATTTT.

Only a few counts were recorded for this clone. The V gene is TRBV25-1, the J gene TRBJ1-6, with no clear D. Trimming removed 2 bases from V and 8 bases from J, with 10 bases in between. The CDR3 runs 14 residues. Germline CDR1 reads MGHDK; CDR2 reads SYGVNS. As DNA, the CDR3 is TGTGCCAGCAGTGAACCAGTTGTTTATTCACCCCTCCACTTT. Its protein product is CASSEPVVYSPLHF.

The chain joins TRBV9 to TRBJ2-1; D might be TRBD1 (5 bases). The CDR3 loop spans 14 amino acids. V was shortened by 0 bases and J by 6 bases, with 10 bases between the two germline ends. Germline CDR1 and CDR2: SGDLS and YYNGEE. CDR3 residues: CASSVVSGFNEQFF. CDR3 in DNA: TGTGCCAGCAGCGTAGTGTCAGGGTTCAATGAGCAGTTCTTC. Drawing the rest from reference TRBV9 and TRBJ2-1, the complete variable domain is DSGVTQTPKHLITATGQRVTLRCSPRSGDLSVYWYQQSLDQGLQFLIQYYNGEERAKGNILERFSAQQFPDLHSELNLSSLELGDSALYFCASSVVSGFNEQFFGPGTRLTVL.

This clone has a handful of counts. The J gene is TRBJ2-2, the V gene TRBV6-6, with D tentatively TRBD2 (5 bases). V lost 2 bases, J lost 4 bases, and 8 bases lay in between. Germline V gene sequence: CDR1 MNHNY, CDR2 SVGAGI (reference sequence). CDR3 size: 14 residues. CDR3 sequence reads: CASSYTGSTGELFF. The CDR3 region has the DNA TGTGCCAGCAGTTACACGGGAAGCACCGGGGAGCTGTTTTTT.

This chain links TRBV29-1 with TRBJ2-1; 13 bases agree with TRBD2. V dropped 7 bases and J dropped 8; count of bases not matched to a gene: 11. The CDR3 runs 15 residues. Germline V gene lookup returns CDR1 SQVTM and CDR2 ANQGSEA. CDR3 protein: CSARSWTSGSYEQFF. CDR3 DNA: TGCAGCGCTCGGTCATGGACTAGCGGGAGTTATGAGCAGTTCTTC.

The rearrangement links TRBV5-4 to TRBJ2-1, with 8 bases matching TRBD2. J lost 9 bases, V lost 0 bases, and 8 bases had no gene match. The CDR3 is 15 residues long. The V gene's germline CDR1 is SGHNT and CDR2 YYREEE (reference sequence). CDR3 sequence (DNA): TGTGCCAGCAGCTTGGCGCCTAGCGGGTCTGGTGAGCAGTTCTTC. It is translated as CASSLAPSGSGEQFF.

The rearrangement joins TRBV4-2 to TRBJ2-1; 9 bases are a match to TRBD2. J gave up 6 bases and V 0 bases, and 3 bases lay outside the gene matches. Germline CDR1 and CDR2: LGHNA and YNFKEQ. There are 15 residues in the CDR3. The CDR3 sequence is CASSQDPSGVNEQFF. CDR3 nucleotides: TGTGCCAGCAGCCAAGATCCTAGCGGGGTCAATGAGCAGTTCTTC.

The rearrangement uses TRBV7-6 and TRBJ2-7; the match to TRBD2 covers 13 bases. The V gene end was trimmed by 5 bases and the J gene end by 6 bases; junction bases not matched to a gene: 4. Germline assignment: CDR1 SGHVS and CDR2 FNYEAQ. This CDR3 spans 14 amino acids. CDR3 sequence: CASSPRTSGSEQYF. DNA of the CDR3: TGTGCCAGCAGCCCGCGGACTAGCGGGAGCGAGCAGTACTTC.

The rearrangement links TRBV3-1 (or the pseudogene TRBV3-2) to TRBJ2-5; D might be TRBD1 (6 bases). With 6 bases removed from V and 1 base from J, the gap between germline ends came to 18 bases. CDR3 length equals 16 residues. Germline V gene data show CDR1 as LGHDT and CDR2 as YNNKEL (reference sequence). The CDR3 here is CASSPQGLISQETQYF. The CDR3 nucleotides are TGTGCCAGCAGTCCACAGGGTCTCATTTCCCAAGAGACCCAGTACTTC.

Only a few counts were recorded for this clone. The chain combines TRBV7-8 with TRBJ2-7, with 7 bases matching TRBD2. The germline gives CDR1 SGHVS, CDR2 FQNEAQ. J was trimmed by 7 bases and V by 1 base; bases with no gene match: 10. The CDR3 covers 15 residues. This CDR3 reads CASSLVTGGKGEQYF. The CDR3, as DNA: TGTGCCAGCAGCTTAGTGACCGGGGGGAAAGGGGAGCAGTACTTC.

The V and J genes are TRBV24-1 and TRBJ2-3; D not certain. CDR1 is KGHDR, CDR2 SFDVKD, per germline. V gave up 3 bases and J gave up 5 bases, with 11 bases separating them. This CDR3 is 14 amino acids long. The DNA for the CDR3 is TGTGCCACCAGTGATCCTATGTTTGAAGATACGCAGTATTTT. This encodes CATSDPMFEDTQYF.

The chain recombines TRBV2 with TRBJ2-2; 8 bases are shared with TRBD2. The CDR3 length is 15 residues. The V and J ends lost 8 bases and 5 bases, in that order; junction bases with no gene match: 10. Germline loops: CDR1 SNHLY, CDR2 FYNNEI. The CDR3 coding sequence is TGTGCCAGCTCCCGGGAGGGTGTGAGGACCGGGGAGCTGTTTTTT. It yields the protein CASSREGVRTGELFF.

CDR3: CATRRGEGTGELFF. In DNA form, the CDR3 reads TGTGCCACCCGTCGGGGAGAGGGCACCGGGGAGCTGTTTTTT. V usage is TRBV14 and J usage is TRBJ2-2; D possibly corresponds to TRBD2 (5 bases). V lost 10 bases, J lost 4 bases, and 16 bases lay in between. This CDR3 spans 14 amino acids. The germline gives CDR1 SGHDN, CDR2 FVKESK.

The rearrangement joins TRBV18 to TRBJ1-1; 12 positions match TRBD1. V lost 2 bases to trimming and J lost 5 bases; unmatched junction nucleotides: 6. CDR3 length: 16 amino acids. Germline V lookup: CDR1 KGHSH, CDR2 LQKENI. The CDR3 loop is CASSPFGTGGMTEAFF. The CDR3 bases are TGTGCCAGCTCACCATTCGGGACAGGGGGCATGACTGAAGCTTTCTTT.

This chain connects TRBV3-1 (or the pseudogene TRBV3-2) to TRBJ1-2; D possibly corresponds to TRBD1 (6 bases). The CDR3 loop spans 14 amino acids. V was shortened by 2 bases and J by 8 bases, with 15 bases between the two germline ends. Germline CDR1 and CDR2: LGHDT and YNNKEL (reference sequence). The CDR3 coding sequence is TGTGCCAGCAGCCAAACCAACAGGGCCCGAGGCTACACCTTC. Its translation is CASSQTNRARGYTF.

This clone was picked up one time. The chain combines TRBV20-1 with TRBJ2-3; D uncertain. Trimming took off 0 bases at V and 13 bases at J, with 11 bases between the two ends. The CDR3 is 11 amino acids. Per the germline V gene, CDR1 is DFQATT and CDR2 is SNEGSKA (reference sequence). CDR3 amino acids: CSARDRDREYF. The CDR3 coding sequence is TGCAGTGCTAGAGATCGAGATAGAGAGTATTTT.

The chain is built from TRBV11-2 and TRBJ2-2; 8 positions match TRBD2. This CDR3 comprises 15 residues. CDR1 is SGHAT and CDR2 is FQNNGV in the germline V gene. V lost 5 bases, J lost 2 bases, and 4 bases stayed unmatched. The DNA of the CDR3 is TGTGCCAGCAGCCCGGGGGGGGGAAACACCGGGGAGCTGTTTTTT. This encodes CASSPGGGNTGELFF.

V and J are TRBV4-1 and TRBJ2-3; TRBD2 matches 8 bases. V shed 4 bases, J shed 3 bases, and the junction held 9 bases outside the gene matches. Germline lookup yields CDR1 MGHRA and CDR2 YSYEKL. The CDR3 covers 16 residues. The CDR3 nucleotides are TGCGCCAGCAGCCTTAAGTCGGGGGGGCCTACAGATACGCAGTATTTT. Residues: CASSLKSGGPTDTQYF.

In regard to this clone: Other DNA variants within this sample encode the same CDR3. The chain couples TRBV15 to TRBJ1-6; 9 bases fit TRBD1. Germline values: CDR1 LNHNV, CDR2 YYDKDF (reference sequence). The CDR3 length is 15 residues. With 2 bases clipped from V and 8 bases from J, the junction kept 4 bases outside the gene matches. CDR3 loop: CATSRSTGGDSPLHF. The CDR3 region has the DNA TGTGCCACCAGCAGATCCACAGGGGGCGATTCACCCCTCCACTTT.

The rearrangement links TRBV5-6 to TRBJ2-5; a possible D gene is TRBD1 (6 bases). V shed 3 bases and J shed 9 bases, with 21 bases lying between them. Germline values: CDR1 SGHDT, CDR2 YYEEEE. This CDR3 contains 15 residues. The CDR3 coding sequence is TGTGCCAGCAGCTCTTCCCGGACAGCTCAAGGGGCCCAGTACTTC. Residues: CASSSSRTAQGAQYF.

The rearrangement links TRBV9 to TRBJ1-1, with TRBD1 matching 9 bases. Germline CDR1 and CDR2: SGDLS and YYNGEE. This CDR3 region has 16 residues. J was trimmed by 4 bases and V by 2 bases; bases with no gene match: 9. The CDR3 DNA reads TGTGCCAGCAGCGTCCTAACGGGACAGGGTGGCACTGAAGCTTTCTTT. Translated, it gives CASSVLTGQGGTEAFF.

CDR3 residues: CASSFGGLVYNEQFF. CDR3 coding DNA: TGTGCCAGCAGTTTCGGGGGTCTTGTCTACAATGAGCAGTTCTTC. This rearrangement joins TRBV27 to TRBJ2-1; TRBD2 might be the D (6 bases). V was pared by 3 bases and J by 3 bases, with 12 bases between. The CDR3 loop spans 15 amino acids. The germline CDR1 and CDR2 sequences are MNHEY and SMNVEV (reference sequence).